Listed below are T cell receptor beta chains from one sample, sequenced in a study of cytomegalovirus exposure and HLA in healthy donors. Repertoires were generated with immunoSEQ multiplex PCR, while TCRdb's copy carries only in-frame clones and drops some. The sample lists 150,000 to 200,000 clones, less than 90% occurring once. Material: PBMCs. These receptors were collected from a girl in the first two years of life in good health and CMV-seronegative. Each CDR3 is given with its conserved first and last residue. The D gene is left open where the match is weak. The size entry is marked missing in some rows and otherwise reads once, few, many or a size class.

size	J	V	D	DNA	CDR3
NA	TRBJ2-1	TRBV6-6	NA	TGTGCCAGCAGACCTCTAGCGCACCCGGGAAATGAGCAGTTCTTC	CASRPLAHPGNEQFF
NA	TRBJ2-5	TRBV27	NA	TGTGCCAGCGGATCGAGGGAGACCCAGTACTTC	CASGSRETQYF
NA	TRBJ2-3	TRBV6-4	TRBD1	TGTGCCAGCAGTCCACGGACAGGGGGCGCGAAAGATACGCAGTATTTT	CASSPRTGGAKDTQYF
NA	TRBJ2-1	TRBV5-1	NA	TGCGCCAGCAGCTTGGGGGAGAGCTCCTACAATGAGCAGTTCTTC	CASSLGESSYNEQFF
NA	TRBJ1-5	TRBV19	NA	TGTGCCAGTAGCAAAATCTTCTTTGACAGCCGCAATCAGCCCCAGCATTTT	CASSKIFFDSRNQPQHF
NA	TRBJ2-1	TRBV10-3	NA	TGTGCCATCAGTGAGTCAGAGCGAGGATATGATAATGAGCAGTTCTTC	CAISESERGYDNEQFF
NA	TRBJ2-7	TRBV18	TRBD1	TGTGCCAGCTCACAAGGACAGGGCCGCAACGAGCAGTACTTC	CASSQGQGRNEQYF
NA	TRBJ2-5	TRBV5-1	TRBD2	TGCGCCAGCAGCTTGGGAGGCGGGGGGCAAGAGACCCAGTACTTC	CASSLGGGGQETQYF
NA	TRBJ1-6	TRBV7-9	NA	TGTGCCAGCAGCAAACCCGGAGGGAATTCACCCCTCCACTTT	CASSKPGGNSPLHF
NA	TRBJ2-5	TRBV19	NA	TGTGCCAGTAGTAGAGAAATGACAATTCGTGAGACCCAGTACTTC	CASSREMTIRETQYF
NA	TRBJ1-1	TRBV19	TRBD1	TGTGCCAGTAGTATTGCCGGACAGGCGAACACTGAAGCTTTCTTT	CASSIAGQANTEAFF
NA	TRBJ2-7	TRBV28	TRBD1	TGTGCCAGCAGTTCCGGACAGGGGGGCTACGAGCAGTACTTC	CASSSGQGGYEQYF
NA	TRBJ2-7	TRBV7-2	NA	TGTGCCAGCAGCTTAGCAGCTGAGTCGTACTTC	CASSLAAESYF
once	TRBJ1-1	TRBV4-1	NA	TGCGCCAGCAGCCAAAACAGGGCTGACACTGAAGCTTTCTTT	CASSQNRADTEAFF
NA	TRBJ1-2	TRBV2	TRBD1	TGTGCCAGCGCGGTCGACCGGGACAGGGGGTCTCACTATGGCTACACCTTC	CASAVDRDRGSHYGYTF
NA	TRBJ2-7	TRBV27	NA	TGTGCCAGCAGTCCCCGACGGGTGTTCTCCTACGAGCAGTACTTC	CASSPRRVFSYEQYF
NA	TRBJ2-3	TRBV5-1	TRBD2	TGCGCCAGCAGCCGCGGGGGGGATACGCAGTATTTT	CASSRGGDTQYF
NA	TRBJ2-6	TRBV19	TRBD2	TGTGCCAGTAGTATAGGACTAGCGGGAAACTCTGGGGCCAACGTCCTGACTTTC	CASSIGLAGNSGANVLTF
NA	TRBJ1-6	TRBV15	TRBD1	TGTGCCACCAGCAGAGATCGACAGGGAGGTTCGACCCTCCACTTT	CATSRDRQGGSTLHF
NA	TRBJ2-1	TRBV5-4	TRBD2	TGTGCCAGCAGGAGAGCGGGAGGGCCAAGGAATGAGCAGTTCTTC	CASRRAGGPRNEQFF
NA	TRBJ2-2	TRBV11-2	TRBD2	TGTGCCAGCAGCCCGACTAGCGCGAACACCGGGGAGCTGTTTTTT	CASSPTSANTGELFF
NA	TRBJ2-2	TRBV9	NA	TGTGCCAGCAGCCCCACTCCCACCGGGGAGCTGTTTTTT	CASSPTPTGELFF
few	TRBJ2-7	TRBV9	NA	TGTGCCAGCAGCGTCGACAGTCCTACGAGCTACGAGCAGTACTTC	CASSVDSPTSYEQYF
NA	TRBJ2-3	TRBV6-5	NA	TGTGCCGCCAGTTATCTCGACAGTACAGATACGCAGTATTTT	CAASYLDSTDTQYF
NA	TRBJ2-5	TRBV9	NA	TGTGCCAGCAGCGTTTGGGGCGCCGAGACCCAGTACTTC	CASSVWGAETQYF
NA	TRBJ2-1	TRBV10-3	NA	TGTGCCATCAGTGAAGGACTCAACTCCTACAATGAGCAGTTCTTC	CAISEGLNSYNEQFF
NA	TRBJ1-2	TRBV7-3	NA	TGTGCCAGCAGCTTAAGATCAGGGGTGGACTATGGCTACACCTTC	CASSLRSGVDYGYTF
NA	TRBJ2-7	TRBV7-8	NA	TGTGCCAGCAGCTTAGGGGCAAGGGGGACCAGGTACGAGCAGTACTTC	CASSLGARGTRYEQYF
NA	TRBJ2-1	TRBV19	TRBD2	TGTGCCAGTAGTGGGAGGGCCGGGTACAATGAGCAGTTCTTC	CASSGRAGYNEQFF
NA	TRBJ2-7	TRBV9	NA	TGTGCCAGCAGCGTAGCTGGCGGCCACTACGCGCAGTACTTC	CASSVAGGHYAQYF
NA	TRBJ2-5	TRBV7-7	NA	TGTGCTAGCAGCCCGAGAGGGCCAGAGACCCAGTACTTC	CASSPRGPETQYF
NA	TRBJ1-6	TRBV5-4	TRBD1	TGTGCCAGCAGCTTGTCAGGGGGAAATTCACCCCTCCACTTT	CASSLSGGNSPLHF
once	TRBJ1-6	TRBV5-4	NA	TGTGCCAGCAGCCGGCAAATGGGGGGATCACCCCTCCACTTT	CASSRQMGGSPLHF
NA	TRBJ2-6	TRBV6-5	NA	TGTGCCAGCAGTTACTCGACAGAAAGTAACGTCCTGACTTTC	CASSYSTESNVLTF
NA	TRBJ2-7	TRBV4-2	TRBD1	TGTGCCAGCAGCCAAGGGACAGGGGGCGTCTACGAGCAGTACTTC	CASSQGTGGVYEQYF
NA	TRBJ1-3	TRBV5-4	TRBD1	TGTGCCAGCAGCTACCGACAGGGCTGGTCCGGAAACACCATATATTTT	CASSYRQGWSGNTIYF
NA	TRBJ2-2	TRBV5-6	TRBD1	TGTGCCAGCAGGGGACAGGGGCCCGGGGAGCTGTTTTTT	CASRGQGPGELFF
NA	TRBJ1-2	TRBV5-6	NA	TGTGCCAGCAGCGAAGTAACAGGAGCTAACTATGGCTACACCTTC	CASSEVTGANYGYTF
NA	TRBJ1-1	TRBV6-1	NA	TGTGCCAGCAAGTTACAGGATTACACTGAAGCTTTCTTT	CASKLQDYTEAFF
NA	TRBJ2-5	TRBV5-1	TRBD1	TGCGCCAGCAGCCAGGACAGGGCGGAGACCCAGTACTTC	CASSQDRAETQYF
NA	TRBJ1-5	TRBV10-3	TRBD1	TGTGCCATCAGTGCGTACAGGGGAAATCAGCCCCAGCATTTT	CAISAYRGNQPQHF
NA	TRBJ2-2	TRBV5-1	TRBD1	TGCGCCAGCATGGACAGGGGTCGAGGCACCGGGGAGCTGTTTTTT	CASMDRGRGTGELFF
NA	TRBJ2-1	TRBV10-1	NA	TGCGCCCAGTACAATGAGCAGTTCTTC	CAQYNEQFF
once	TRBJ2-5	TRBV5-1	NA	TGCGCCAGCAGCCTGGGCCGCGGGTGGGAAGAGACCCAGTACTTC	CASSLGRGWEETQYF
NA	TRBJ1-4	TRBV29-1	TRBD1	TGCAGCGTTGTTGGGACAGGGGCAAGTGAAAAACTGTTTTTT	CSVVGTGASEKLFF
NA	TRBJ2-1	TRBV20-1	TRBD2	TGCAGTGCTAGGGCGGGGGGGGAGTTCTTC	CSARAGGEFF
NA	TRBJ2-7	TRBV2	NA	TGTGCCAGCAGTGGTAGTGTTCGGCAGGGGTATTCCTACGAGCAGTACTTC	CASSGSVRQGYSYEQYF
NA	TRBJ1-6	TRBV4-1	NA	TGCGCCAGCAGCCGATCAGGACAGAGGAATTCACCCCTCCACTTT	CASSRSGQRNSPLHF
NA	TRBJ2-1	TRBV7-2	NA	TGTGCCAGCCAATCTAGCATTGAGCAGTTCTTC	CASQSSIEQFF